The 26 T cell receptor beta chains below were found in one sample sequenced in a study of blood T cells in healthy people across ages (dated by TCRdb to 2014 to 2015). The library was prepared using 5' RACE. TCRdb records Illumina HiSeq 2500 as the sequencer. The second PCR ran for roughly 7 to 11 cycles and used a J-beta primer mix along with a sample-barcoded 5' primer. TCRdb redid the processing of the public reads, applying fastp at Q25 and MiXCR, and retained in-frame beta chains. Every distinct CDR3 protein forms one entry, paired with its most common genes and DNA. For this sample the table gives around 870,000 distinct CDR3 sequences, of which around 28% were detected only once. Roughly a sixth of the sample belongs to the ten largest clones. Sequencing used blood. The receptors derive from an elderly woman in good health.

The rearrangement joins TRBV27 to TRBJ1-1, with D perhaps TRBD1 (6 bases). V gave up 5 bases and J gave up 8 bases, with 21 bases separating them. Germline CDR1 reads MNHEY; CDR2 reads SMNVEV (reference sequence). The CDR3 consists of 15 residues. The CDR3 nucleotides are TGTGCCAGCAGTCTTACTGGGACAACTAAAACCGAAGCTTTCTTT. As protein: CASSLTGTTKTEAFF.

This clonotype was observed many times. The chain carries TRBV5-1 and TRBJ2-5; 11 bases match TRBD2. V lost 3 bases to trimming and J lost 1 base; unmatched junction nucleotides: 8. The CDR3 is 17 residues long. CDR1 SGHRS and CDR2 YFSETQ come from the germline V gene. The CDR3 nucleotides are TGCGCCAGCAGCTCCGACCTAGCGGGGGGTTCCCAAGAGACCCAGTACTTC. Protein product: CASSSDLAGGSQETQYF.

This clonotype was recorded a few times. The chain employs TRBV10-2 and TRBJ1-5; D is unresolved. Germline V lookup: CDR1 WSHSY, CDR2 SAAADI. The CDR3 runs to 16 residues. The V end lost 4 bases, the J end lost 8 bases, and 21 bases lay between the germline ends. The CDR3 DNA follows: TGCGCCAGCAGTGGAAGGGTGGGAGCCAATGGGGAGCCCCAGCATTTT. Translating it yields CASSGRVGANGEPQHF.

This clonotype showed up just a few times. One base away lies a much larger clone, so this may be a sequencing read error. The chain has TRBV7-2 and TRBJ2-5; 7 nucleotides match TRBD2. With 5 bases clipped from V and 13 bases from J, the junction kept 19 bases outside the gene matches. CDR3 size: 15 residues. Germline CDR1 SGHTA, CDR2 FQGNSA. The CDR3 sequence is CASSLLTVGGYERYF. The CDR3 region has the DNA TGTGCCAGCAGCCTCCTTACAGTGGGAGGGTACGAGCGGTACTTC.

The gene calls are TRBV6-2 or TRBV6-3 and TRBJ2-5; D is possibly TRBD2 (6 bases). The CDR3 totals 16 residues. The V gene lost 1 base and the J gene lost 2 bases, with 14 bases spanning the gap. CDR1 MNHEY and CDR2 SVGEGT come from the germline V gene. In DNA, the CDR3 is TGTGCCAGCAGTTACTTGCGGGGCAGAGTTCAAGAGACCCAGTACTTC. This codes for CASSYLRGRVQETQYF.

The chain couples TRBV6-5 to TRBJ1-1, with no clear D. Trimming took 7 bases from V and 1 from J, leaving 10 bases between them. The CDR3 covers 13 residues. Per germline, CDR1 MNHEY and CDR2 SVGAGI. CDR3 DNA: TGTGCCAGCACCCCGGCATCGAACACTGAAGCTTTCTTT. It is translated as CASTPASNTEAFF.

This sequence joins TRBV4-2 and TRBJ2-3, with unresolved D. The CDR3 runs 15 residues. Trimming shortened V by 1 base and J by 1 base, and 9 bases separated the two germline ends. CDR1 is LGHNA and CDR2 is YNFKEQ in the germline V gene. In DNA, the CDR3 is TGTGCCAGCAGCCAAGTCTTTGAAGGCACAGATACGCAGTATTTT. It translates to CASSQVFEGTDTQYF.

This clonotype was recorded many times. This chain joins TRBV11-2 and TRBJ2-5; 7 bases map to TRBD1. Unmatched junction bases numbered 15, after V lost 5 bases and J lost 3 bases. The CDR3 runs to 17 residues. CDR1 and CDR2 from the germline V gene are SGHAT and FQNNGV. The CDR3 sequence is CASSRPRSGTAEETQYF. The CDR3 DNA follows: TGTGCCAGCAGCCGACCTCGTTCCGGGACAGCCGAAGAGACCCAGTACTTC.

This sequence joins TRBV5-8 and TRBJ1-5; possible D gene TRBD1, 6 bases. The CDR3 is 15 amino acids. Germline V gene lookup returns CDR1 SGHTS and CDR2 YDEGEE. Between the trimmed V and J ends, which lost 6 bases and 7 bases, there was a span of 20 bases. The CDR3 loop reads CASTPREGVGQPQHF. The CDR3 bases are TGTGCCAGCACTCCCCGGGAGGGGGTAGGGCAGCCCCAGCATTTT.

The gene calls are TRBV7-2 and TRBJ2-7; TRBD2 matches at 13 bases. The assigned J gene may be wrong: the sequence end matches TRBJ2-5 better. Germline lookup yields CDR1 SGHTA and CDR2 FQGNSA. This CDR3 has 16 amino acids. In DNA form, the CDR3 reads TGTGCCAGCAGCTTCGGACTAGCGGGAGTGAGGGAGACCCAGTACTTC. This sequence encodes CASSFGLAGVRETQYF.

The chain couples TRBV5-1 to TRBJ2-5; TRBD1 aligns across 9 bases. The CDR3 extends over 17 amino acids. The germline V gene encodes CDR1 SGHRS and CDR2 YFSETQ. V lost 4 bases, J lost 0 bases, and 10 bases stayed unmatched. CDR3 sequence: CASSADRGEDHQETQYF. The CDR3 DNA reads as TGCGCCAGCAGCGCGGACAGGGGAGAAGATCACCAAGAGACCCAGTACTTC.

The chain has TRBV4-3 and TRBJ2-2, with unresolved D. The CDR3 sequence is 15 residues long. Germline CDR1 and CDR2: LGHNA and YSLEER. Trimming removed 0 bases from V and 6 bases from J, with 11 bases in between. This CDR3 reads CASSQDVGIAGELFF. The CDR3 nucleotides read TGCGCCAGCAGCCAAGATGTCGGTATCGCCGGGGAGCTGTTTTTT.

About this clonotype: This may arise from a read error, as a much more abundant clone is one base away. This sequence joins TRBV19 and TRBJ2-1; D is possibly TRBD1 or TRBD2 (5 bases each). The CDR3 sequence is 15 residues long. Germline CDR1 is LNHDA and CDR2 is SQIVND (reference sequence). The CDR3, as DNA: TGTGCCAGTAGTCAGAGGGGTGTCTCCTACAATAAGCAGTTCTTC. The encoded protein is CASSQRGVSYNKQFF.

This chain links TRBV30 with TRBJ1-6; 10 bases align to TRBD1. There are 16 residues in the CDR3. Germline CDR1 GTSNPN, CDR2 SVGIG (reference sequence). The V segment lost 0 bases and the J segment 7 bases; nucleotides outside the gene matches: 6. This chain's CDR3 is CAWSVPWDRGNSPLHF. For the CDR3, the DNA is TGTGCCTGGAGTGTACCCTGGGACAGGGGAAATTCACCCCTCCACTTT.

Turning to this clonotype: A much larger clone differs by one base, so this may be a read error. The chain has TRBV20-1 and TRBJ1-2; D is possibly TRBD1 (6 bases). CDR3 length: 12 amino acids. The germline V gene encodes CDR1 DFQATT and CDR2 SNEGSKA (reference sequence). CDR3 in amino acids: CRAGEANCGYTF. The DNA of the CDR3 is TGCAGGGCAGGGGAAGCTAACTGTGGCTACACCTTC.

The chain couples TRBV3-1 to TRBJ2-7; the D is unclear. The length of the CDR3 is 16 residues. Germline V gives CDR1 LGHDT, CDR2 YNNKEL (reference sequence). V lost 0 bases to trimming and J lost 1 base, with 13 bases between them. The CDR3 DNA follows: TGTGCCAGCAGCCAAGAGGGGTCAGGACCTTCCTACGAGCAGTACTTC. Protein sequence: CASSQEGSGPSYEQYF.

This clonotype was recorded a few times. This chain uses TRBV6-5 with TRBJ2-2; D gene unclear. Deletions cut 7 bases from V and 2 bases from J, with 11 bases between. Germline lookup yields CDR1 MNHEY and CDR2 SVGAGI. The CDR3 runs 14 residues. CDR3 sequence: CASNVQRNTGELFF. CDR3 DNA sequence: TGTGCCAGCAACGTACAGAGAAACACCGGGGAGCTGTTTTTT.

V gene TRBV24-1 combines with J gene TRBJ1-5; D gene ambiguous. The V end lost 3 bases, the J end lost 4 bases, and 9 bases lay between the germline ends. Germline V gene sequence: CDR1 KGHDR, CDR2 SFDVKD. The CDR3 has 14 amino acids. The CDR3 region has the DNA TGTGCCACCAGTGATGTGACGGTGAATCAGCCCCAGCATTTT. Residues: CATSDVTVNQPQHF.

This clonotype has at least ten counts. The DNA for the CDR3 is TGTGCCAGCATCGCGACAGGGGGGGTGGTTACGTTACCCCATGAGCAGTTCTTC. This encodes CASIATGGVVTLPHEQFF. The chain is built from TRBV11-2 and TRBJ2-1, with 9 bases identical to TRBD1. The length of the CDR3 is 18 residues. With V trimmed by 7 bases and J by 8 bases, 21 bases remained unmatched. The V gene's germline CDR1 is SGHAT and CDR2 FQNNGV.

There are many counts of this clonotype. The chain combines TRBV10-3 with TRBJ2-1; no clear D gene. With 1 base removed from V and 9 bases from J, the gap between germline ends came to 10 bases. CDR3 length: 13 amino acids. Germline CDR1 ENHRY, CDR2 SYGVKD. The CDR3 is CAISEFRDGEQFF. The DNA for the CDR3 is TGTGCCATCAGTGAGTTTAGAGACGGTGAGCAGTTCTTC.

Comments on this clonotype: This may arise from a read error, as a much more abundant clone is one base away. This chain uses TRBV20-1 with TRBJ2-1; D is unresolved. The J call may be mistaken, given a closer DNA end match to TRBJ2-7. CDR1 DFQATT and CDR2 SNEGSKA come from the germline V gene (reference sequence). There are 13 residues in the CDR3. CDR3: CSARDTPYNEQYF. The CDR3 DNA reads TGCAGTGCTAGAGACACCCCTTACAATGAGCAGTACTTC.

This clonotype was seen at least ten times. The chain uses TRBV5-6 and TRBJ2-5, with D possibly matching TRBD2 (7 bases). The V and J ends lost 4 bases and 1 base respectively, with 17 bases between them. CDR1 is SGHDT and CDR2 is YYEEEE in the germline V gene. The CDR3 runs 16 residues. CDR3 nucleotide sequence: TGTGCCAGCAGCCAGACCGGGGGGCCTCTCCAAGAGACCCAGTACTTC. As protein: CASSQTGGPLQETQYF. The variable domain in full, completed from reference TRBV5-6 and TRBJ2-5, reads DAGVTQSPTHLIKTRGQQVTLRCSPKSGHDTVSWYQQALGQGPQFIFQYYEEEERQRGNFPDRFSGHQFPNYSSELNVNALLLGDSALYLCASSQTGGPLQETQYFGPGTRLLVL.

This clonotype was observed at least ten times. This rearrangement joins TRBV10-2 to TRBJ2-1; 11 nucleotides line up with TRBD2. Trimming cost V 3 bases and J 5 bases; bases outside gene matches: 6. From germline, CDR1 is WSHSY and CDR2 SAAADI. The CDR3 sequence is 16 residues long. In DNA, the CDR3 is TGCGCCAGCAGTGATATAGCGGGGGGGCTCAACAATGAGCAGTTCTTC. The encoded protein is CASSDIAGGLNNEQFF.

With respect to this clonotype: Possible read error: a much larger clone is one base away. This sequence joins TRBV19 and TRBJ2-7; a weak D match, TRBD2 (8 bases). The germline CDR1 and CDR2 sequences are LNHDA and SQIVND (reference sequence). This CDR3 has 14 residues. The DNA for the CDR3 is TGTGTCAGTTCCCGACAGGGACTAGACTACGAGCAGTACTTC. It is translated as CVSSRQGLDYEQYF.

This clonotype was recorded a few times. The V and J genes are TRBV7-6 and TRBJ2-7; D may be TRBD2 (6 bases). Trimming cost V 5 bases and J 4 bases, with 12 bases left between them. The length of the CDR3 is 13 residues. Germline assignment: CDR1 SGHVS and CDR2 FNYEAQ. As DNA, the CDR3 is TGTGCCAGCAGCACGGGGACTTATTACGAGCAGTACTTC. It yields the protein CASSTGTYYEQYF.

This clonotype was recorded many times. The gene calls are TRBV10-3 and TRBJ1-2; D is uncertain. V was clipped by 6 bases and J by 4 bases, with 15 bases between them. The CDR3 runs 14 residues. CDR1 is ENHRY and CDR2 is SYGVKD in the germline V gene. The CDR3 reads CAIRLSPKSYGYTF. The CDR3 DNA reads TGTGCCATCAGACTTTCTCCGAAGAGCTATGGCTACACCTTC.